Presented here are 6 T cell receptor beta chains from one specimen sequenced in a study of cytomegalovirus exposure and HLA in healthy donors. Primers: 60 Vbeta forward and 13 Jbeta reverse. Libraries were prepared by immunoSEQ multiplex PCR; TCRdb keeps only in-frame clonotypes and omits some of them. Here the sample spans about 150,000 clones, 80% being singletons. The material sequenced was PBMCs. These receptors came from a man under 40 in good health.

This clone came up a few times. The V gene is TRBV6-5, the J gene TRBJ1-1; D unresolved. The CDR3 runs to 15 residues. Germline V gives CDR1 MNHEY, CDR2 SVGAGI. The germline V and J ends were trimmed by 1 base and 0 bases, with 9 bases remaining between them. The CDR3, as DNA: TGTGCCAGCAGTTACTTCCCTGCGGTGAACACTGAAGCTTTCTTT. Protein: CASSYFPAVNTEAFF.

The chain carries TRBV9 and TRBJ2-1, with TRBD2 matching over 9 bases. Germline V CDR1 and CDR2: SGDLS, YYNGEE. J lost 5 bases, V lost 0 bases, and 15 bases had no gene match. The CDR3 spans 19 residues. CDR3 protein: CASSVAASSAGGPDNEQFF. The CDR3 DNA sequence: TGTGCCAGCAGCGTAGCGGCCTCCTCGGCGGGAGGGCCGGACAATGAGCAGTTCTTC. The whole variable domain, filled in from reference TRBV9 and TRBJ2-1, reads DSGVTQTPKHLITATGQRVTLRCSPRSGDLSVYWYQQSLDQGLQFLIQYYNGEERAKGNILERFSAQQFPDLHSELNLSSLELGDSALYFCASSVAASSAGGPDNEQFFGPGTRLTVL.

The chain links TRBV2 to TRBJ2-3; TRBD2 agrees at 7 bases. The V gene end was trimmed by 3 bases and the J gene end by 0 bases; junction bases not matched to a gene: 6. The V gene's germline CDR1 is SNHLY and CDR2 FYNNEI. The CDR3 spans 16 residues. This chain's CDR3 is CASSEFLAESTDTQYF. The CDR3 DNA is TGTGCCAGCAGTGAGTTTCTAGCGGAAAGCACAGATACGCAGTATTTT.

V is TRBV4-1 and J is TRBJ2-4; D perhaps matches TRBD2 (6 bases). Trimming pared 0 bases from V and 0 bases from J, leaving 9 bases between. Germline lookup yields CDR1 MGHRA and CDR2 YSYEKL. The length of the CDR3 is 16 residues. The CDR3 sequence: CASSQDRGIAKNIQYF. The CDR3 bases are TGCGCCAGCAGCCAAGATCGGGGGATAGCCAAAAACATTCAGTACTTC.

The CDR3 region has the DNA TGTGCCAGCTCTCTTAGGACAGTTGGCTACACCTTC. This encodes CASSLRTVGYTF. V gene TRBV28 combines with J gene TRBJ1-2; tentative D call: TRBD1 (6 bases). Germline loops: CDR1 MDHEN, CDR2 SYDVKM. This CDR3 contains 12 residues. Deletions cut 8 bases from V and 7 bases from J, with 14 bases between.

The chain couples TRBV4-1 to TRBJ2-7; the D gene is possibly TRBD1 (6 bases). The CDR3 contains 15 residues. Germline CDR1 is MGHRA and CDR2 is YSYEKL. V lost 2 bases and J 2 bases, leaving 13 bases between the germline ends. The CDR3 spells CASSQRDTDTYEQYF. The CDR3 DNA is TGCGCCAGCAGCCAACGGGACACAGACACCTACGAGCAGTACTTC.